Presented here are 24 T cell receptor beta chains from one specimen sequenced in a study of blood T cell repertoires in COVID-19. Using immunoSEQ multiplex PCR, the repertoire was profiled, and TCRdb retains in-frame clones only, with some absent. The table has about 120,000 clones, 85% seen once; the top ten hold roughly 11%. The material sequenced was peripheral blood. Source of these receptors: a man older than 75 with acute or convalescent COVID-19.

This clone was counted only a few times. The chain couples TRBV4-1 to TRBJ1-2; tentatively, D is TRBD1 (6 bases). Germline CDR1 and CDR2: MGHRA and YSYEKL. Trimming removed 1 base at V and 8 bases at J, with 11 bases between. This CDR3 region has 13 residues. The CDR3 loop reads CASSQGSGGGYTF. CDR3 coding DNA: TGCGCCAGCAGCCAAGGGTCGGGGGGCGGCTACACCTTC.

This clone was detected only once. V gene TRBV5-5 combines with J gene TRBJ1-2, with 9 bases identical to TRBD1. V shed 4 bases, J shed 4 bases, and the junction held 11 bases outside the gene matches. The CDR3 sequence is 16 residues long. CDR1 and CDR2 from the germline V gene are SGHKS and YYEKEE (reference sequence). Written as DNA, the CDR3 is TGTGCCAGCAGCCCGCAGAGGGGACAGGGCGGCTATGGCTACACCTTC. It is translated as CASSPQRGQGGYGYTF.

The CDR3 reads CASSPTGAFEGYTF. The DNA for the CDR3 is TGTGCCAGCTCACCGACAGGGGCGTTTGAGGGCTACACCTTC. This chain links TRBV18 with TRBJ1-2, with 8 bases identical to TRBD1. Germline values: CDR1 KGHSH, CDR2 LQKENI. V trimming: 3 bases; J trimming: 8 bases; junction bases outside the gene matches: 8. This CDR3 is built from 14 residues.

This rearrangement joins TRBV2 to TRBJ1-4; 7 nucleotides align to TRBD1. CDR1 and CDR2 (germline): SNHLY, FYNNEI. V shed 6 bases, J shed 4 bases, and the junction held 5 bases outside the gene matches. This CDR3 has 14 amino acids. CDR3 bases: TGTGCCAGCAGCGGGGGACAGAATAATGAAAAACTGTTTTTT. Encoded protein: CASSGGQNNEKLFF.

The J gene is TRBJ1-6, the V gene TRBV5-1, with TRBD1 as a possible D gene (5 bases). This CDR3 is built from 15 residues. Germline V CDR1 and CDR2: SGHRS, YFSETQ. V dropped 5 bases and J dropped 3 bases, with 12 bases sitting between them. The CDR3 sequence: CASSLGGDYNSPLHF. Here the CDR3 DNA reads TGCGCCAGCAGTCTGGGAGGGGACTATAATTCACCCCTCCACTTT.

This sequence joins TRBV7-3 and TRBJ1-1; 7 bases agree with TRBD1. The CDR3 totals 16 residues. The V and J ends lost 5 bases and 2 bases, in that order; junction bases with no gene match: 11. CDR1 and CDR2 from the germline V gene are SGHTA and FQGTGA. The CDR3 here is CASSLPRQGTNTEAFF. The CDR3 DNA is TGTGCCAGCAGCCTCCCTCGACAGGGAACTAACACTGAAGCTTTCTTT.

V is TRBV5-4 and J is TRBJ1-1; D unclear. Trimming removed 2 bases from V and 1 base from J, with 6 bases in between. This CDR3 comprises 13 residues. CDR1 and CDR2 from the germline V gene are SGHNT and YYREEE (reference sequence). The CDR3 sequence is CASSFQWNTEAFF. The CDR3 nucleotides read TGTGCCAGCAGCTTTCAATGGAACACTGAAGCTTTCTTT.

This clone was observed a single time. DNA of the CDR3: TGTGCCAGCAGTCCTACCGGGACAGGGGGCTACGAGCAGTACTTC. This translates into CASSPTGTGGYEQYF. J is TRBJ2-7 and V is TRBV7-8; 11 positions agree with TRBD1. CDR3 length: 15 amino acids. Unmatched junction bases numbered 7, after V lost 6 bases and J lost 3 bases. Germline CDR1 is SGHVS and CDR2 is FQNEAQ.

This rearrangement joins TRBV18 to TRBJ1-5; unclear D gene. Trimming removed 2 bases at V and 0 bases at J, with 11 bases between. There are 16 residues in the CDR3. The germline V gene has CDR1 KGHSH and CDR2 LQKENI. CDR3 residues: CASSPRGDYSNQPQHF. For the CDR3, the DNA is TGTGCCAGCTCACCAAGAGGAGATTATAGCAATCAGCCCCAGCATTTT.

The CDR3 reads CASSENLAGGWNEQFF. Here the CDR3 DNA reads TGTGCCAGCAGTGAGAATCTAGCGGGGGGGTGGAATGAGCAGTTCTTC. The chain recombines TRBV6-1 with TRBJ2-1; 12 nucleotides agree with TRBD2. V shed 3 bases, J shed 7 bases, and the junction held 7 bases outside the gene matches. CDR1 and CDR2 (germline): MNHNS, SASEGT. This CDR3 comprises 16 residues.

The CDR3 reads CASSQKADTSNQPQHF. CDR3 nucleotides: TGTGCCAGCAGCCAAAAGGCGGACACAAGCAATCAGCCCCAGCATTTT. The chain combines TRBV4-2 with TRBJ1-5; a possible D gene is TRBD1 (5 bases). The V end lost 2 bases, the J end lost 1 base, and 12 bases lay between the germline ends. From germline, CDR1 is LGHNA and CDR2 YNFKEQ. This CDR3 comprises 16 residues.

The chain is built from TRBV24-1 and TRBJ1-5; D might be TRBD1 (5 bases). The V and J ends lost 10 bases and 3 bases respectively, with 12 bases between them. Germline loops: CDR1 KGHDR, CDR2 SFDVKD. The CDR3 extends over 13 amino acids. In nucleotides, the CDR3 is TGTGCCACTGAGGGAGGGGCCAATCAGCCCCAGCATTTT. Its protein product is CATEGGANQPQHF.

The chain joins TRBV10-3 to TRBJ1-4; 8 bases line up with TRBD1. Germline CDR1 reads ENHRY; CDR2 reads SYGVKD. V shed 0 bases, J shed 3 bases, and the junction held 3 bases outside the gene matches. The CDR3 spans 16 residues. The CDR3 DNA follows: TGTGCCATCAGTGAGTCCCTGGGACAGGCTAATGAAAAACTGTTTTTT. It yields the protein CAISESLGQANEKLFF.

This clone appeared a few times. The rearrangement joins TRBV6-6 to TRBJ1-5, with a possible D match to TRBD1 (6 bases). CDR3 size: 13 residues. CDR1 MNHNY and CDR2 SVGAGI come from the germline V gene (reference sequence). V was shortened by 7 bases and J by 0 bases, with 7 bases between the two germline ends. In nucleotides, the CDR3 is TGTGCCAGCAAGGGGGATAGCAATCAGCCCCAGCATTTT. This sequence encodes CASKGDSNQPQHF.

This clone was observed a single time. The chain joins TRBV5-1 to TRBJ1-5; the match to TRBD1 covers 8 bases. The CDR3 sequence is 15 residues long. Germline trimming cut 4 bases from V and 4 bases from J; bases unmatched to any gene: 7. CDR1 is SGHRS and CDR2 is YFSETQ in the germline V gene. CDR3 sequence reads: CASSQGDRKNQPQHF. The CDR3 DNA reads TGCGCCAGCAGCCAAGGGGACAGGAAGAATCAGCCCCAGCATTTT. The variable domain in full, with the rest retrieved from reference TRBV5-1 and TRBJ1-5, is KAGVTQTPRYLIKTRGQQVTLSCSPISGHRSVSWYQQTPGQGLQFLFEYFSETQRNKGNFPGRFSGRQFSNSRSEMNVSTLELGDSALYLCASSQGDRKNQPQHFGDGTRLSIL.

This clone was picked up one time. The genes are TRBV19 and TRBJ1-1; D might be TRBD1 (6 bases). Looked up from germline, CDR1 is LNHDA and CDR2 is SQIVND (reference sequence). The CDR3 is 11 residues long. V was clipped by 6 bases and J by 7 bases, with 9 bases between them. The CDR3 is CASRDSFEAFF. The DNA for the CDR3 is TGTGCCAGTAGGGACAGTTTTGAAGCTTTCTTT.

Here the CDR3 DNA reads TGTGCCAGCAGCCTCGGGACAGGGGAAGGAAACACCATATATTTT. This translates into CASSLGTGEGNTIYF. V and J are TRBV11-3 and TRBJ1-3, with 10 positions matching TRBD1. This CDR3 is built from 15 residues. The germline gives CDR1 SGHNT, CDR2 YENEEA. The junction had 5 bases not matched to a gene; V was cut back by 5 bases and J by 4 bases.

The rearrangement joins TRBV3-1 (or the pseudogene TRBV3-2) to TRBJ2-3, with D maybe TRBD2 (5 bases). CDR1 is LGHDT and CDR2 is YNNKEL in the germline V gene (reference sequence). V was shortened by 0 bases and J by 5 bases, with 6 bases between the two germline ends. The CDR3 runs to 13 residues. The CDR3 sequence: CASSQDGRDTQYF. CDR3 nucleotide sequence: TGTGCCAGCAGCCAAGATGGGAGAGATACGCAGTATTTT.

The rearrangement links TRBV10-3 to TRBJ1-5; 9 bases align to TRBD1. Germline CDR1 reads ENHRY; CDR2 reads SYGVKD. The CDR3 contains 14 residues. Losses at the gene ends were 11 bases for V and 0 bases for J; bases not matched to a gene: 5. CDR3 sequence reads: CAAGTGNSNQPQHF. In DNA form, the CDR3 reads TGTGCCGCCGGGACAGGGAATAGCAATCAGCCCCAGCATTTT.

This clone was picked up a small number of times. The chain is built from TRBV3-1 (or the pseudogene TRBV3-2) and TRBJ1-5; no clear D. CDR3 length: 13 amino acids. V was clipped by 0 bases and J by 7 bases, with 7 bases between them. Germline lookup yields CDR1 LGHDT and CDR2 YNNKEL (reference sequence). For the CDR3, the DNA is TGTGCCAGCAGCCAAGATGCGGTCCAGCCCCAGCATTTT. Its translation: CASSQDAVQPQHF.

CDR3 in DNA: TGTGCCAGCAGCTCGTCACAGGCCCGGGGCTACACCTTC. It yields the protein CASSSSQARGYTF. J is TRBJ1-2 and V is TRBV7-9; the D gene is possibly TRBD1 (5 bases). The V gene's germline CDR1 is SEHNR and CDR2 FQNEAQ (reference sequence). There are 13 residues in the CDR3. Trimming removed 4 bases at V and 8 bases at J, with 14 bases between.

V and J are TRBV6-6 and TRBJ2-1, with TRBD2 matching 12 bases. Germline-derived CDR1 and CDR2 are MNHNY and SVGAGI (reference sequence). This CDR3 spans 15 amino acids. V lost 2 bases to trimming and J lost 12 bases; unmatched junction nucleotides: 8. The CDR3 DNA reads TGTGCCAGCAGTTACGAAGGACTAGCGGGGCTCGGGCAGTTCTTC. This encodes CASSYEGLAGLGQFF.

The chain employs TRBV13 and TRBJ1-1; no clear D. The V end was cut by 2 bases, the J end by 4 bases, with 11 bases between. Germline CDR1 PRHDT, CDR2 FYEKMQ (reference sequence). The CDR3 contains 14 residues. The CDR3 coding sequence is TGTGCCAGCAGCTTATCCGGAGGAGGCACTGAAGCTTTCTTT. It specifies CASSLSGGGTEAFF.

The chain couples TRBV12-3 or TRBV12-4 to TRBJ2-3, with TRBD1 matching over 7 bases. The J segment lost 4 bases and the V segment lost 3 bases, leaving 1 base of the junction unmatched. The CDR3 length is 13 residues. CDR3 bases: TGTGCCAGCAGTTTGACAGGGCCAGATACGCAGTATTTT. Amino acid sequence: CASSLTGPDTQYF.